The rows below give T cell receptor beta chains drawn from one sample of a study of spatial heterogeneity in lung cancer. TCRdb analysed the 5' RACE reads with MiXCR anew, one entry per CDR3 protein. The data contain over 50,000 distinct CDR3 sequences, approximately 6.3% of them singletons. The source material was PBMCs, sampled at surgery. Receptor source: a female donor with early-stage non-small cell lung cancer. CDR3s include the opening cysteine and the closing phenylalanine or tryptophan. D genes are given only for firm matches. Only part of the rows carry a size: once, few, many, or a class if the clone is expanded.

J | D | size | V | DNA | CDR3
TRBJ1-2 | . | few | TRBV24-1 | TGTGCCACCAGCCAGGGAAACTATGGCTACACCTTC | CATSQGNYGYTF
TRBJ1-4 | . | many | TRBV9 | TGTGCCAGCAGCACGGGGGCATCTAATGAAAAACTGTTTTTT | CASSTGASNEKLFF
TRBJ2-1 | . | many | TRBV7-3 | TGTGCCAGCAGCCCCGGATCCTACAATGAGCAGTTCTTC | CASSPGSYNEQFF
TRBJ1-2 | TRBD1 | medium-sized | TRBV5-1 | TGCGCCAGCAGCTTGGAACCTACGGACAGGCTCTATGGCTACACCTTC | CASSLEPTDRLYGYTF
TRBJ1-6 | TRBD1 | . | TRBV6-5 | TGTGCCAGCAGGGCGACAGGGGGCTATTTAGCCCTCCACTTT | CASRATGGYLALHF
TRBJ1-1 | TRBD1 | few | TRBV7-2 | TGTGCCAGCAGCCCCCGACCCCGGACAGGGTTGTTAGCTTTCTTT | CASSPRPRTGLLAFF
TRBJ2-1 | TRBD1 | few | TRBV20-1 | TGCAGTGCTCTACAGGGGAGAGGTTACAATGAGCAGTTCTTC | CSALQGRGYNEQFF
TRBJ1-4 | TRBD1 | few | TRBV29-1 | TGCAGCGTTTTGGCTACAGGGGGGAGTGAAAAACTGTTTTTT | CSVLATGGSEKLFF
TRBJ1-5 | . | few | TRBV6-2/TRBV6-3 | TGTGCCAGCAGGTTGGGGGGGGCGGGCAATCAGCCCCAGCATTTT | CASRLGGAGNQPQHF
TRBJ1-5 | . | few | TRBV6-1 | TGTGCCAGCAGTGAGGGTCAGTATCAGCCCCAGCATTTT | CASSEGQYQPQHF
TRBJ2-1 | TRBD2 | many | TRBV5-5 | TGTGCCAGCAGCCTGGCCGGGACTAGGGCCAATGAGCAGTTCTTC | CASSLAGTRANEQFF
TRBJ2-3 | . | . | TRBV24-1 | TGTGCCACCACCGGAGAGGTGTCAGAGTATTTT | CATTGEVSEYF